This T cell receptor (beta chain) is drawn from a study of blood T cell repertoires in COVID-19. The overall study: Samples came from the United States, Italy and Spain, spanning acute and convalescent COVID-19. The cDNA or gDNA used as material had been derived from T cells, B-cell-depleted T cells, or PBMCs.

Per the original methods: From reference gene primer amplification, estimates of nucleated cell counts were derived. Only in-frame clones appear in the TCRdb table, and some are missing; sequencing was by immunoSEQ multiplex PCR. V and J calls and clone size are given by that table; D and trimming were obtained from the DNA. Here the sample spans roughly 180,000 clones, 80% to 85% being singletons. The ends were cut back, 4 bases at V and 0 bases at J, with 11 bases in the middle. The CDR3 is made up of 15 amino acids. Germline V gene lookup returns CDR1 SGHRS and CDR2 YFSETQ. The TCR originated in a woman in her twenties or thirties with acute or convalescent COVID-19. The sample was peripheral blood. This rearrangement joins TRBV5-1 to TRBJ1-3, with unresolved D. The CDR3 bases are TGCGCCAGCAGCCGTGACGGGATCTCTGGAAACACCATATATTTT. It specifies CASSRDGISGNTIYF.